This T cell receptor beta chain comes out of a study of CD4+ T cells in melanoma. V dropped 3 bases and J dropped 7 bases, with 8 bases sitting between them. CDR1 and CDR2 (germline): SGHDT, YYEEEE. The CDR3 has 12 amino acids. Study-wide results and caveats: Neoantigen-specific CD4+ T cells in melanoma reportedly had diverse differentiation states. A reported correlation linked neoantigen-specific CD4+ T cells to CD8+, macrophage and B cell function.

With respect to this clone: Its target is not known.

Profiling relied on immunoSEQ multiplex PCR, and the TCRdb table lists in-frame clones only, not all of them. The table includes 140,000 or so clones, about 93% detected once. This receptor was obtained from a human donor with melanoma. The J gene is TRBJ1-5, the V gene TRBV5-6; D is ambiguous. For the CDR3, the DNA is TGTGCCAGCAGCTGGGGAGGGCAGCCCCAGCATTTT. Its translation: CASSWGGQPQHF.